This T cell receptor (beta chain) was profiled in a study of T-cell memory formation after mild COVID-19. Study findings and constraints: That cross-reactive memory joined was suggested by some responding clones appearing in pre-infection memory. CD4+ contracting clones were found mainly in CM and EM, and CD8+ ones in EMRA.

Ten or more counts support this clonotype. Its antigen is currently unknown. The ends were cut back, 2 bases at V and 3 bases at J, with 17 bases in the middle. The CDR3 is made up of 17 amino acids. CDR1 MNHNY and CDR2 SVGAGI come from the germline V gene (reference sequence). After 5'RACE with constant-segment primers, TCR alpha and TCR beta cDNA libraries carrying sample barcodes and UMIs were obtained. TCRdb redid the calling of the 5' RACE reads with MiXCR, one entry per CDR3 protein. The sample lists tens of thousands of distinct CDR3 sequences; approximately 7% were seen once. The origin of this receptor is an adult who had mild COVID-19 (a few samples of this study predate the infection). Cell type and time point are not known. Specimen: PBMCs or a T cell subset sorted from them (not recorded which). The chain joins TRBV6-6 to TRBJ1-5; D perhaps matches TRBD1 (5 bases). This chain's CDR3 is CASSYGYGTEFNQPQHF. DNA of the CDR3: TGTGCCAGCAGTTACGGGTACGGGACGGAATTCAATCAGCCCCAGCATTTT.